Following are 14 T cell receptor beta chains from one sample sequenced in a study of T cell responses to AZD1222 COVID-19 vaccine. Measured with immunoSEQ multiplex PCR; TCRdb has only the in-frame clones, and not every one. The table lists around 130,000 clones, about 88% of them singletons, with around 20% in the top ten. Specimen: peripheral blood, collected on day 0 of MenACWY control vaccination. The receptors shown here come from an adult in good health.

J is TRBJ1-1 and V is TRBV7-9; maybe TRBD1 (5 bases). Trimming left V 3 bases short and J 2 bases short, with 19 bases between. The CDR3 is made up of 17 amino acids. CDR1 is SEHNR, CDR2 FQNEAQ, per germline (reference sequence). CDR3 sequence (DNA): TGTGCCAGCAGCTTCCCCGTCGGGGGGGGATCTAACACTGAAGCTTTCTTT. Encoded protein: CASSFPVGGGSNTEAFF. The variable domain in full, completed from reference TRBV7-9 and TRBJ1-1, reads DTGVSQNPRHKITKRGQNVTFRCDPISEHNRLYWYRQTLGQGPEFLTYFQNEAQLEKSRLLSDRFSAERPKGSFSTLEIQRTEQGDSAMYLCASSFPVGGGSNTEAFFGQGTRLTVV.

V gene TRBV10-3 combines with J gene TRBJ1-1, with 10 bases that match TRBD1. Germline V gene data show CDR1 as ENHRY and CDR2 as SYGVKD. CDR3 length: 14 residues. After removal of 6 bases from V and 2 bases from J, the junction contained 3 bases not matched to a gene. The CDR3 loop is CAISRQGANTEAFF. The DNA for the CDR3 is TGTGCCATCAGCCGACAGGGGGCCAACACTGAAGCTTTCTTT.

This clone was seen only a few times. The chain employs TRBV5-1 and TRBJ2-3; possibly TRBD1 or TRBD2 for D (7 bases each). This CDR3 is 19 amino acids long. With 4 bases removed from V and 2 bases from J, the gap between germline ends came to 26 bases. Germline CDR1 is SGHRS and CDR2 is YFSETQ. The CDR3 reads CASSVLLTGAGEITDTQYF. The CDR3 region has the DNA TGCGCCAGCAGCGTACTACTAACAGGGGCGGGAGAGATCACAGATACGCAGTATTTT.

This chain joins TRBV19 and TRBJ2-7, with D possibly matching TRBD2 (5 bases). Trimming pared 3 bases from V and 0 bases from J, leaving 12 bases between. Germline-derived CDR1 and CDR2 are LNHDA and SQIVND (reference sequence). This CDR3 is built from 15 residues. CDR3 region: CASSMVASGSYEQYF. For the CDR3, the DNA is TGTGCCAGTAGTATGGTAGCGTCGGGCTCCTACGAGCAGTACTTC.

The chain links TRBV5-1 to TRBJ2-7; D is possibly TRBD1 (6 bases). This CDR3 is built from 15 residues. CDR1 is SGHRS, CDR2 YFSETQ, per germline. V was cut by 0 bases and J by 8 bases, with 18 bases left in between. CDR3 protein: CASSLVGAEGGQQYF. The CDR3 DNA follows: TGCGCCAGCAGCTTGGTGGGGGCCGAAGGCGGGCAGCAGTACTTC. The variable domain in full, with the rest retrieved from reference TRBV5-1 and TRBJ2-7, is KAGVTQTPRYLIKTRGQQVTLSCSPISGHRSVSWYQQTPGQGLQFLFEYFSETQRNKGNFPGRFSGRQFSNSRSEMNVSTLELGDSALYLCASSLVGAEGGQQYFGPGTRLTVT.

This CDR3 is CASRTTGGIGEKLFF. CDR3 DNA: TGTGCCAGCAGAACTACAGGGGGCATCGGGGAAAAACTGTTTTTT. The rearrangement uses TRBV6-5 and TRBJ1-4; 9 bases line up with TRBD1. Germline-derived CDR1 and CDR2 are MNHEY and SVGAGI. V gave up 6 bases and J gave up 8 bases; unmatched junction bases: 10. The CDR3 is made up of 15 amino acids.

This clone was observed a few times. This chain joins TRBV21-1 and TRBJ1-5. TRBV21-1 is listed as a pseudogene. There are 16 residues in the CDR3. The CDR3 DNA reads as TGTGCCAGCAGAACCCAAGCGGCAGCGATCAATCAGCCCCAGCATTTT. Protein product: CASRTQAAAINQPQHF.

The chain recombines TRBV10-3 with TRBJ1-1; 7 positions agree with TRBD1. Germline V gene sequence: CDR1 ENHRY, CDR2 SYGVKD. With V trimmed by 6 bases and J by 1 base, 5 bases remained unmatched. The CDR3 runs to 14 residues. CDR3 nucleotide sequence: TGTGCCATCAGGACGACAGGGCGGAACACTGAAGCTTTCTTT. The encoded protein is CAIRTTGRNTEAFF.

The J gene is TRBJ1-1, the V gene TRBV6-5; D may be TRBD1 (5 bases). Germline loops: CDR1 MNHEY, CDR2 SVGAGI. The CDR3 consists of 15 residues. Trimming stripped 4 bases from V and 6 bases from J, with 18 bases between. CDR3 protein: CASSSRGRMLAEAFF. The DNA of the CDR3 is TGTGCCAGCAGTTCCCGGGGGAGGATGTTGGCTGAAGCTTTCTTT.

V and J are TRBV24-1 and TRBJ1-1; D is undetermined. Trimming pared 4 bases from V and 6 bases from J, leaving 5 bases between. There are 11 residues in the CDR3. Per germline, CDR1 KGHDR and CDR2 SFDVKD. CDR3 bases: TGTGCCACCAGTGAGGGGTCTGAAGCTTTCTTT. Protein product: CATSEGSEAFF.

This sequence joins TRBV27 and TRBJ2-4, with D possibly being TRBD2 (6 bases). The germline V and J ends were trimmed by 4 bases and 3 bases, with 19 bases remaining between them. Germline V gene data show CDR1 as MNHEY and CDR2 as SMNVEV (reference sequence). This CDR3 has 17 amino acids. The CDR3 loop is CASSSRDGLLGKNIQYF. The CDR3 nucleotides read TGTGCCAGCAGTTCGCGGGACGGGCTATTGGGCAAAAACATTCAGTACTTC.

The chain links TRBV9 to TRBJ2-1; D is possibly TRBD1 or TRBD2 (5 bases each). Germline assignment: CDR1 SGDLS and CDR2 YYNGEE. The CDR3 consists of 15 residues. Trimming took off 0 bases at V and 12 bases at J, with 19 bases between the two ends. The CDR3 coding sequence is TGTGCCAGCAGCGTAGGGCCCGGGGCTAGCCAACGGCAGTTCTTC. Amino acid sequence: CASSVGPGASQRQFF. The variable domain in full, completed from reference TRBV9 and TRBJ2-1, reads DSGVTQTPKHLITATGQRVTLRCSPRSGDLSVYWYQQSLDQGLQFLIQYYNGEERAKGNILERFSAQQFPDLHSELNLSSLELGDSALYFCASSVGPGASQRQFFGPGTRLTVL.

The rearrangement joins TRBV3-1 (or the pseudogene TRBV3-2) to TRBJ1-1, with D possibly matching TRBD1 (6 bases). Germline loops: CDR1 LGHDT, CDR2 YNNKEL (reference sequence). This CDR3 spans 16 amino acids. V was trimmed by 1 base and J by 5 bases, leaving 17 bases between them. CDR3 region: CASSQGLWGAGTEAFF. The CDR3 DNA sequence: TGTGCCAGCAGCCAAGGCTTATGGGGGGCCGGGACTGAAGCTTTCTTT.

This clone has just one count. The chain employs TRBV5-1 and TRBJ2-2; D may correspond to TRBD1 or TRBD2 (6 bases each). The CDR3 is made up of 15 amino acids. The V gene's germline CDR1 is SGHRS and CDR2 YFSETQ. The ends were cut back, 4 bases at V and 5 bases at J, with 15 bases in the middle. The CDR3 coding sequence is TGCGCCAGCAGCCAAGGGGGGACGGGGACCGGGGAGCTGTTTTTT. Its protein product is CASSQGGTGTGELFF.